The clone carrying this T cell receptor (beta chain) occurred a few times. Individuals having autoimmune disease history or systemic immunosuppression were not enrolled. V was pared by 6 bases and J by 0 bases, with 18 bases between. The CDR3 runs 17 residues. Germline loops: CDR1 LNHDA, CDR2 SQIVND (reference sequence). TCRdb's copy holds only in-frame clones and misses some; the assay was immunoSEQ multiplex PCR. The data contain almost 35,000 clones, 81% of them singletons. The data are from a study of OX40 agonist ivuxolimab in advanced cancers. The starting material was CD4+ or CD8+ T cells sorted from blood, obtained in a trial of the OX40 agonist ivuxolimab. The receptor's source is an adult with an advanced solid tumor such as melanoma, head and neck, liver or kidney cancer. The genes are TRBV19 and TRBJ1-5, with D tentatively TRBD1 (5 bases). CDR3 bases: TGTGCCAGTAGCGACCGCCTGGACACCTATAGCAATCAGCCCCAGCATTTT. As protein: CASSDRLDTYSNQPQHF. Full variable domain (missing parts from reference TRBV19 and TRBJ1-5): DGGITQSPKYLFRKEGQNVTLSCEQNLNHDAMYWYRQDPGQGLRLIYYSQIVNDFQKGDIAEGYSVSREKKESFPLTVTSAQKNPTAFYLCASSDRLDTYSNQPQHFGDGTRLSIL.